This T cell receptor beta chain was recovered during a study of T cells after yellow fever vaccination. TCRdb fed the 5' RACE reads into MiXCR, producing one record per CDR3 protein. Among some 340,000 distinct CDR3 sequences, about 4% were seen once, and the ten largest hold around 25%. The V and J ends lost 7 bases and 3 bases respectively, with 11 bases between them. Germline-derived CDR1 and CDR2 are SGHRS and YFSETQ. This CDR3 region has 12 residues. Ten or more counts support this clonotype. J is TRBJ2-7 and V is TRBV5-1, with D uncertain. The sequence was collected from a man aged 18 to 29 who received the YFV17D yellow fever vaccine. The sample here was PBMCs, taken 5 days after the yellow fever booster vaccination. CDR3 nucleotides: TGCGCCAGCGGTAACCAGAACTACGAGCAGTACTTC. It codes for CASGNQNYEQYF.